This T cell receptor beta chain was profiled in a study of blood T cells in healthy people across ages. Through a sample-barcoded 5' primer and a J-beta primer mix, a second PCR was run for roughly 7 to 12 cycles. TCRdb itself ran the 5' RACE reads through MiXCR, one entry per CDR3 protein. This table holds about 1.4 million distinct CDR3 sequences, roughly 60% found once. Only a few counts were recorded for this clonotype. With V trimmed by 7 bases and J by 2 bases, 4 bases remained unmatched. The CDR3 is made up of 14 amino acids. The sample was blood. The TCR originated in a man younger than 30 in good health. This sequence joins TRBV12-3 or TRBV12-4 and TRBJ2-2, with 7 bases matching TRBD1. CDR3 loop: CASKGQLNTGELFF. DNA of the CDR3: TGTGCCAGCAAGGGACAGCTTAACACCGGGGAGCTGTTTTTT.